The 31 T cell receptor beta chains presented below share a single source sample, sequenced in a study of blood T cells in healthy people across ages. With a J-beta primer mix and a sample-barcoded 5' primer, a second PCR ran about 6 to 11 cycles. MiXCR was run by TCRdb on the 5' RACE reads, yielding one entry per CDR3 protein. This table has about 290,000 distinct CDR3 sequences, 27% appearing once. Input material: blood. The receptors stem from a woman in her 70s in good health.

Turning to this clonotype: Since a much larger clone is just one base distant, this may be a read error. The rearrangement uses TRBV9 and TRBJ2-4, with no clear D. CDR3 length: 15 amino acids. The germline V gene encodes CDR1 SGDLS and CDR2 YYNGEE. V was cut by 4 bases and J by 0 bases, with 11 bases left in between. The CDR3 protein is CASSPEALAKNIQYF. The CDR3, as DNA: TGTGCCAGCAGCCCCGAAGCTCTAGCCAAAAACATTCAGTACTTC.

The genes are TRBV20-1 and TRBJ2-7; 7 nucleotides agree with TRBD2. The V gene's germline CDR1 is DFQATT and CDR2 SNEGSKA (reference sequence). This CDR3 region has 15 residues. The V segment lost 5 bases and the J segment 4 bases; nucleotides outside the gene matches: 14. The CDR3 DNA sequence: TGCAGTGCTGGCTTCCAGGGCGGGAGCGGGTACGAGCAGTACTTC. It is translated as CSAGFQGGSGYEQYF.

The V and J genes are TRBV20-1 and TRBJ2-1, with 7 bases matching TRBD1. The J call is doubtful: the DNA matches TRBJ2-7 better. Germline V gene sequence: CDR1 DFQATT, CDR2 SNEGSKA (reference sequence). This CDR3 contains 13 residues. CDR3 loop: CSGADRDFYEQYF. The CDR3 nucleotides read TGCAGTGGTGCCGACAGGGATTTCTACGAGCAGTACTTC.

The chain is built from TRBV6-4 and TRBJ1-1; D is unclear. This CDR3 is built from 13 residues. Germline-derived CDR1 and CDR2 are MRHNA and SNTAGT. V was pared by 3 bases and J by 2 bases, with 7 bases between. This CDR3 is CASSDGSNTEAFF. DNA for the CDR3: TGTGCCAGCAGTGATGGGAGTAACACTGAAGCTTTCTTT.

The V gene is TRBV5-1, the J gene TRBJ2-5, with 7 bases identical to TRBD2. The DNA end is a closer match to TRBJ2-7, so the J assignment may be wrong. CDR1 and CDR2 (germline): SGHRS, YFSETQ. The CDR3 is 14 amino acids. The CDR3 sequence: CASRKGEGSYEQYF. In DNA, the CDR3 is TGCGCCAGCAGGAAAGGGGAGGGGTCCTACGAGCAGTACTTC.

This clonotype was recorded at least ten times. V is TRBV6-5 and J is TRBJ1-4; D is possibly TRBD1 (6 bases). Germline lookup yields CDR1 MNHEY and CDR2 SVGAGI. Deletions cut 5 bases from V and 8 bases from J, with 15 bases between. The length of the CDR3 is 14 residues. The CDR3 DNA reads as TGTGCCAGCAGTGGGACGGGGGGCCCCGAAAAACTGTTTTTT. It is translated as CASSGTGGPEKLFF.

The genes are TRBV29-1 and TRBJ2-5; D unclear. The CDR3 has 11 amino acids. Trimming pared 5 bases from V and 0 bases from J, leaving 4 bases between. Germline values: CDR1 SQVTM, CDR2 ANQGSEA. The CDR3 spells CSVLHQETQYF. For the CDR3, the DNA is TGCAGCGTTTTGCACCAAGAGACCCAGTACTTC. Based on the CDR3 plus reference TRBV29-1 and TRBJ2-5, the full variable domain is SAVISQKPSRDICQRGTSLTIQCQVDSQVTMMFWYRQQPGQSLTLIATANQGSEATYESGFVIDKFPISRPNLTFSTLTVSNMSPEDSSIYLCSVLHQETQYFGPGTRLLVL.

The chain couples TRBV7-2 to TRBJ1-5, with D possibly matching TRBD1 (6 bases). Germline V gene lookup returns CDR1 SGHTA and CDR2 FQGNSA. Trimming removed 1 base at V and 5 bases at J, with 12 bases between. There are 15 residues in the CDR3. CDR3 in amino acids: CASSLEWAGDQPQHF. In nucleotides, the CDR3 is TGTGCCAGCAGCTTAGAGTGGGCAGGGGATCAGCCCCAGCATTTT.

This clonotype has a handful of counts. This rearrangement joins TRBV6-1 to TRBJ2-5; possibly TRBD2 for D (5 bases). The J call may be faulty, since TRBJ2-7 better matches the DNA end. Per the germline V gene, CDR1 is MNHNS and CDR2 is SASEGT. This CDR3 is built from 13 residues. The DNA for the CDR3 is TGTGCCAGCAGGAGACCGGGATCCTACGAGCAGTACTTC. As protein: CASRRPGSYEQYF.

CDR3: CASSESPESGELFF. As DNA, the CDR3 is TGTGCCAGCAGTGAATCCCCTGAGTCCGGGGAGCTGTTTTTT. The rearrangement uses TRBV6-1 and TRBJ2-2, with no clear D. The germline CDR1 and CDR2 sequences are MNHNS and SASEGT. The CDR3 totals 14 residues. The V end lost 2 bases, the J end lost 6 bases, and 10 bases lay between the germline ends.

This clonotype has a handful of counts. The chain combines TRBV2 with TRBJ2-7; TRBD2 matches at 10 bases. Trimming cost V 8 bases and J 5 bases; bases outside gene matches: 9. CDR3 length: 14 amino acids. Germline CDR1 and CDR2: SNHLY and FYNNEI. This chain's CDR3 is CASGSSGSRDEQYF. The DNA for the CDR3 is TGTGCCAGCGGCTCTAGCGGGAGTCGGGACGAGCAGTACTTC.

This clonotype has a count of ten or more. The V and J genes are TRBV20-1 and TRBJ1-1; D remains unclear. V was trimmed by 8 bases and J by 2 bases, leaving 15 bases between them. Looked up from germline, CDR1 is DFQATT and CDR2 is SNEGSKA (reference sequence). The CDR3 runs 13 residues. The CDR3: CSSLGQSNTEAFF. The CDR3 DNA reads TGCAGTTCTCTCGGGCAGTCTAACACTGAAGCTTTCTTT.

The chain joins TRBV14 to TRBJ2-1, with TRBD2 as a possible D gene (6 bases). This CDR3 has 17 amino acids. V was clipped by 3 bases and J by 7 bases, with 22 bases between them. Germline CDR1 SGHDN, CDR2 FVKESK. The CDR3 DNA reads as TGTGCCAGCAGCCATGGGACTTCCAAACCTCCTTTGAATGAGCAGTTCTTC. Protein product: CASSHGTSKPPLNEQFF.

This chain joins TRBV7-3 and TRBJ2-7; 7 bases agree with TRBD1. This CDR3 is built from 13 residues. Trimming at V came to 2 bases and at J to 9 bases, leaving 7 bases not matched to a gene. The germline CDR1 and CDR2 sequences are SGHTA and FQGTGA. The CDR3 here is CASSLSERDRQYF. Here the CDR3 DNA reads TGTGCCAGCAGCTTATCGGAAAGGGACAGGCAGTACTTC.

The gene calls are TRBV20-1 and TRBJ2-1; tentatively, D is TRBD1 or TRBD2 (5 bases each). V lost 6 bases, J lost 0 bases, and 18 bases lay in between. Germline lookup yields CDR1 DFQATT and CDR2 SNEGSKA (reference sequence). The CDR3 consists of 16 residues. Here the CDR3 DNA reads TGCAGTGCAGAGCAATCGGGGACCCTCTCCTACAATGAGCAGTTCTTC. Translated, it gives CSAEQSGTLSYNEQFF.

This clonotype was observed a few times. The chain couples TRBV5-1 to TRBJ2-1, with a possible D match to TRBD1 (6 bases). The CDR3 totals 15 residues. V was trimmed by 2 bases and J by 3 bases, leaving 12 bases between them. CDR1 SGHRS and CDR2 YFSETQ come from the germline V gene. CDR3 amino acids: CASSFGQIIYNEQFF. The DNA for the CDR3 is TGCGCCAGCAGCTTTGGACAGATCATCTACAATGAGCAGTTCTTC.

The rearrangement uses TRBV6-5 and TRBJ1-3; 12 nucleotides align to TRBD1. The V gene end was trimmed by 4 bases and the J gene end by 4 bases; junction bases not matched to a gene: 8. Germline V gene sequence: CDR1 MNHEY, CDR2 SVGAGI. CDR3 length: 17 residues. CDR3 sequence (DNA): TGTGCCAGCAGTTCCTCCGGGACAGGGGGCTTCGGAAACACCATATATTTT. Protein sequence: CASSSSGTGGFGNTIYF.

The genes are TRBV15 and TRBJ2-5, with unresolved D. The CDR3 spans 15 residues. Deletions cut 0 bases from V and 1 base from J, with 9 bases between. CDR1 and CDR2 (germline): LNHNV, YYDKDF (reference sequence). The CDR3 spells CATSRDYPGQETQYF. CDR3 sequence (DNA): TGTGCCACCAGCAGAGATTACCCGGGCCAAGAGACCCAGTACTTC.

There are a few counts of this clonotype. The chain carries TRBV7-2 and TRBJ2-5, with 8 positions matching TRBD1. The J call could be wrong; TRBJ2-7 is a better fit for the DNA end. The CDR3 is made up of 14 amino acids. Germline lookup yields CDR1 SGHTA and CDR2 FQGNSA. In nucleotides, the CDR3 is TGTGCCAGCACCGTCGGGACAGGTGACTACGAGCAGTACTTC. Protein: CASTVGTGDYEQYF.

The J gene is TRBJ1-3, the V gene TRBV20-1; D possibly corresponds to TRBD1 (5 bases). Trimming took 0 bases from V and 4 from J, leaving 16 bases between them. CDR1 DFQATT and CDR2 SNEGSKA come from the germline V gene (reference sequence). CDR3 length: 16 residues. The CDR3 sequence: CSARDQLGKGGNTIYF. In DNA, the CDR3 is TGCAGTGCTAGAGATCAGCTTGGAAAGGGGGGAAACACCATATATTTT.

This clonotype has just a few counts. The rearrangement joins TRBV4-1 to TRBJ2-7, with TRBD2 matching over 10 bases. This CDR3 region has 17 residues. Germline V gene sequence: CDR1 MGHRA, CDR2 YSYEKL. V dropped 0 bases and J dropped 7; count of bases not matched to a gene: 12. This CDR3 reads CASSQEASGSVVGEQYF. The DNA of the CDR3 is TGCGCCAGCAGCCAAGAAGCTAGCGGGAGTGTCGTGGGGGAGCAGTACTTC.

This clonotype was counted only a few times. CDR3 in amino acids: CASSRQSINEKLFF. The CDR3 region has the DNA TGTGCCAGCAGCCGACAGTCGATTAATGAAAAACTGTTTTTT. The rearrangement links TRBV6-5 to TRBJ1-4, with D possibly being TRBD1 (5 bases). Trimming pared 6 bases from V and 4 bases from J, leaving 12 bases between. The CDR3 extends over 14 amino acids. From germline, CDR1 is MNHEY and CDR2 SVGAGI.

The rearrangement joins TRBV28 to TRBJ2-3, with 7 bases matching TRBD1. The CDR3 runs 14 residues. Germline assignment: CDR1 MDHEN and CDR2 SYDVKM. V was clipped by 2 bases and J by 8 bases; unmatched bases: 7. CDR3 region: CASSLIGGRGTQYF. CDR3 nucleotide sequence: TGTGCCAGCAGTTTAATAGGGGGCAGAGGTACGCAGTATTTT.

The sample holds many counts of this clonotype. J is TRBJ2-5 and V is TRBV7-2, with D possibly being TRBD1 or TRBD2 (5 bases each). Germline CDR1 is SGHTA and CDR2 is FQGNSA. V lost 8 bases and J 2 bases, leaving 24 bases between the germline ends. The CDR3 spans 17 residues. CDR3 DNA: TGTGCCAGCGGAGCTAGGGGCAAGGGGACGCCTCAAGAGACCCAGTACTTC. It codes for CASGARGKGTPQETQYF.

V is TRBV7-2 and J is TRBJ2-5; D unclear. Between the trimmed V and J ends, which lost 3 bases and 9 bases, there was a span of 11 bases. Germline V gene lookup returns CDR1 SGHTA and CDR2 FQGNSA. CDR3 length: 12 amino acids. CDR3 sequence reads: CASSFASRAQYF. The CDR3 DNA is TGTGCCAGCAGCTTCGCCTCAAGAGCCCAGTACTTC.

The V and J genes are TRBV4-3 and TRBJ2-4, with 8 bases identical to TRBD2. Germline V gene data show CDR1 as LGHNA and CDR2 as YSLEER. The CDR3 runs 17 residues. Unmatched junction bases numbered 5, after V lost 1 base and J lost 0 bases. CDR3 region: CASSQVGGGRAKNIQYF. CDR3 nucleotides: TGCGCCAGCAGCCAAGTGGGCGGGGGGCGAGCCAAAAACATTCAGTACTTC.

This rearrangement joins TRBV7-2 to TRBJ2-1, with TRBD2 matching over 16 bases. The V gene's germline CDR1 is SGHTA and CDR2 FQGNSA. With V trimmed by 5 bases and J by 7 bases, 11 bases remained unmatched. CDR3 length: 18 amino acids. CDR3 amino acids: CASSPGLAGGKDGNEQFF. The CDR3 DNA follows: TGTGCCAGCAGCCCGGGACTAGCGGGAGGGAAGGATGGGAATGAGCAGTTCTTC.

This clonotype occurred a few times. This rearrangement joins TRBV21-1 to TRBJ2-3. TRBV21-1 is marked as a pseudogene. This CDR3 has 14 residues. The CDR3 spells CASSKEMIQHTQYF. The DNA for the CDR3 is TGTGCCAGCAGCAAAGAAATGATTCAGCATACGCAGTATTTT.

In its sample, this clonotype was seen a few times. V is TRBV4-2 and J is TRBJ2-4; the match to TRBD2 covers 10 bases. V trimming: 1 base; J trimming: 6 bases; junction bases outside the gene matches: 6. The CDR3 covers 16 residues. The germline V gene encodes CDR1 LGHNA and CDR2 YNFKEQ. CDR3 protein: CASSQGAGGPGNIQYF. Written as DNA, the CDR3 is TGTGCCAGCAGCCAAGGAGCGGGAGGGCCCGGAAACATTCAGTACTTC.

This clonotype has a handful of counts. The CDR3, as DNA: TGCAGCGTCGGGGACTTACCAGGTGAAAAACTGTTTTTT. It specifies CSVGDLPGEKLFF. The J gene is TRBJ1-4, the V gene TRBV29-1; tentatively, D is TRBD1 (5 bases). This CDR3 is built from 13 residues. Germline-derived CDR1 and CDR2 are SQVTM and ANQGSEA. Trimming removed 6 bases at V and 7 bases at J, with 15 bases between.

The chain is built from TRBV6-5 and TRBJ2-2; 16 nucleotides line up with TRBD2. Germline V CDR1 and CDR2: MNHEY, SVGAGI. The ends lost 4 bases at V and 6 bases at J; junction bases unmatched: 14. The CDR3 consists of 20 residues. CDR3 in DNA: TGTGCCAGCAGTTCCCGTCCGGGACTAGCGGGAGGGCCCGGAGCCGGGGAGCTGTTTTTT. It yields the protein CASSSRPGLAGGPGAGELFF.